This is a list of T cell receptor beta chains from one sample in a study of blood T cell repertoires in COVID-19. The method was immunoSEQ multiplex PCR; TCRdb's version includes in-frame clones alone and lacks a portion of them. The table shows roughly 100,000 clones, with approximately 80% occurring only once. Sequenced: peripheral blood. Source of these receptors: a man aged 60 to 75 with acute or convalescent COVID-19. The conserved cysteine and the conserved F or W are not part of the CDR3 here. Some rows have no size entry. The others give once, few or many, or a class for an expanded clone.

v_call: TRBV7-2
j_call: TRBJ2-1
clone_size: once
cdr3_aa: ASSWSGGRDEQF

v_call: TRBV6-5
j_call: TRBJ1-6
clone_size: -
cdr3_aa: ASSYSEGPGSPLH

v_call: TRBV3-1/TRBV3-2
j_call: TRBJ1-1
clone_size: -
cdr3_aa: ASSRTINAEAF

v_call: TRBV6-5
j_call: TRBJ2-5
clone_size: few
cdr3_aa: ASSRQVSQETQY

v_call: TRBV27
j_call: TRBJ2-1
clone_size: -
cdr3_aa: ASSSYRSREQF

v_call: TRBV12-3/TRBV12-4
j_call: TRBJ1-2
clone_size: -
cdr3_aa: ASSSANRDGYT

v_call: TRBV19
j_call: TRBJ2-5
clone_size: few
cdr3_aa: ASSIAQGRGLAGVKTQY

v_call: TRBV7-2
j_call: TRBJ1-5
clone_size: few
cdr3_aa: ASSPGKFFNQPQH

v_call: TRBV28
j_call: TRBJ1-3
clone_size: -
cdr3_aa: ASSLWTQRFSGNTIY

v_call: TRBV28
j_call: TRBJ1-1
clone_size: few
cdr3_aa: ASMFPRTGNTEAF

v_call: TRBV30
j_call: TRBJ1-5
clone_size: -
cdr3_aa: AWRASGSSADQPQH

v_call: TRBV18
j_call: TRBJ2-2
clone_size: -
cdr3_aa: ASSPRDSPTGELF

v_call: TRBV9
j_call: TRBJ2-5
clone_size: -
cdr3_aa: ASSAAGGGRETQY

v_call: TRBV2
j_call: TRBJ1-6
clone_size: -
cdr3_aa: ASSEEGREDSPLH

v_call: TRBV4-1
j_call: TRBJ2-5
clone_size: -
cdr3_aa: ASSQDRTPLETQY

v_call: TRBV28
j_call: TRBJ1-5
clone_size: -
cdr3_aa: ASLGRGQVSNQPQH

v_call: TRBV11-1
j_call: TRBJ1-1
clone_size: -
cdr3_aa: ASSLLNSENTEAF

v_call: TRBV30
j_call: TRBJ1-5
clone_size: once
cdr3_aa: AWSRQGNQPQH

v_call: TRBV19
j_call: TRBJ1-2
clone_size: -
cdr3_aa: ASSRQGSEYGYT

v_call: TRBV3-1/TRBV3-2
j_call: TRBJ1-2
clone_size: -
cdr3_aa: ASSQQGLSGYT

v_call: TRBV12-3/TRBV12-4
j_call: TRBJ1-1
clone_size: -
cdr3_aa: ASSPLNGEAF

v_call: TRBV9
j_call: TRBJ1-5
clone_size: -
cdr3_aa: ASSVSHGNNQPQH

v_call: TRBV11-3
j_call: TRBJ2-1
clone_size: -
cdr3_aa: ASSLDGGPLAGGYNEQF

v_call: TRBV4-1
j_call: TRBJ2-1
clone_size: -
cdr3_aa: ASSLPTGSYNEQF

v_call: TRBV4-3
j_call: TRBJ1-1
clone_size: -
cdr3_aa: ASSQESGGTEAF

v_call: TRBV10-1
j_call: TRBJ2-2
clone_size: -
cdr3_aa: ASSGMTSGGELF

v_call: TRBV7-2
j_call: TRBJ1-1
clone_size: once
cdr3_aa: ASGARQGNTEAF

v_call: TRBV10-3
j_call: TRBJ1-3
clone_size: -
cdr3_aa: AISGVSGNTIY

v_call: TRBV6-5
j_call: TRBJ1-1
clone_size: -
cdr3_aa: ASSRGTDRRGF

v_call: TRBV2
j_call: TRBJ2-3
clone_size: -
cdr3_aa: ASSVSTSSTDTQY

v_call: TRBV11-2
j_call: TRBJ2-1
clone_size: once
cdr3_aa: ASSPDYVSYNEQF

v_call: TRBV18
j_call: TRBJ1-2
clone_size: -
cdr3_aa: ASSPVDRGSGYT

v_call: TRBV5-1
j_call: TRBJ2-5
clone_size: -
cdr3_aa: ASSLVRGEETQY

v_call: TRBV6-8
j_call: TRBJ2-1
clone_size: once
cdr3_aa: ASSYTADIYNEQF

v_call: TRBV11-2
j_call: TRBJ2-2
clone_size: -
cdr3_aa: ASRTGAGGFTGELF

v_call: TRBV18
j_call: TRBJ1-1
clone_size: -
cdr3_aa: ASSPSWDFRPMNTEAF

v_call: TRBV7-9
j_call: TRBJ1-4
clone_size: few
cdr3_aa: ASSLRGQANEKLF